This TCR beta chain derives from a study of T cells in Graves' hyperthyroidism and ophthalmopathy. The study's findings and limits: Researchers found most expanded thyroid clonotypes above 0.001 in blood as well.

With respect to this clonotype: Its antigen is unknown. This may come from a read error, since a much larger clone is one base off.

RNA transcripts gave rise to amplified TCR beta CDR3 regions. HTBI primers were used for first-round RT-PCR of the TCR CDR3. One entry per CDR3 protein, called by TCRdb with MiXCR from the multiplex PCR reads. The table has hundreds of thousands of distinct CDR3 sequences, around 42% seen once. The CDR3 loop spans 15 amino acids. Trimming removed 3 bases at V and 2 bases at J, with 16 bases between. The germline gives CDR1 SQVTM, CDR2 ANQGSEA. This receptor was taken from a woman between 18 and 30 years old with Graves' hyperthyroidism. The chain joins TRBV29-1 to TRBJ1-1; tentative D call: TRBD1 (5 bases). Sequencing was carried out using peripheral blood or thyroid tissue (not recorded which). As DNA, the CDR3 is TGCAGCGTTGAGAAGGGGCGCCTGAACAACACTGAAGCTTTCTTT. The encoded protein is CSVEKGRLNNTEAFF.